This TCR beta chain comes out of a study of blood T cell repertoires in COVID-19. As for the study in general: In each case, the material was cDNA or gDNA derived from T cells, B-cell-depleted T cells, or PBMCs.

Methods used by the authors: The assay estimated nucleated cells by amplifying reference gene primers. Sequenced by immunoSEQ multiplex PCR; TCRdb stores in-frame clones only, minus some. That table supplies the V and J calls and clone size; D and trimming were determined from the DNA. The sample includes tens of thousands of clones, 85% to 90% seen only once; the top ten take around 15%. V shed 1 base and J shed 0 bases, with 6 bases lying between them. The CDR3 covers 15 residues. In germline, CDR1 is KGHSH, CDR2 LQKENI. The J gene is TRBJ2-2, the V gene TRBV18; D is perhaps TRBD1 (5 bases). The source of this sequence is a man between 65 and 85 years old with acute or convalescent COVID-19. Specimen: peripheral blood. The CDR3, as DNA: TGTGCCAGCTCACCACGACAGTCGAACACCGGGGAGCTGTTTTTT. Translated: CASSPRQSNTGELFF.